These 3 T cell receptor beta chains were all obtained from the same sample, sequenced in a study of cytomegalovirus exposure and HLA in healthy donors (dated by TCRdb to between 2016 and 2019). Library preparation employed the immunoSEQ multiplex PCR assay. The multiplex PCR relied on a mix of 60 forward primers for TCR Vbeta segments and 13 reverse primers for TCR Jbeta segments. In its TCRdb copy, this immuneACCESS table keeps in-frame sequences only and misses some clones. Where compared with another copy, unresolved V genes explain less than half of these, and the others have no known cause. The sample contains under 200,000 clones, about 80% of them found a single time. More than 2% of the sample lies in the top ten. The sample taken for sequencing was PBMCs. The receptors were sampled from a man aged 50 to 60 in good health and CMV-seropositive.

The V gene is TRBV4-1, the J gene TRBJ2-1; 7 bases line up with TRBD2. This CDR3 spans 16 amino acids. The V gene's germline CDR1 is MGHRA and CDR2 YSYEKL. Losses at the gene ends were 0 bases for V and 4 bases for J; bases not matched to a gene: 6. The CDR3 region is CASSQESRTRYNEQFF. DNA of the CDR3: TGCGCCAGCAGCCAAGAATCAAGGACTAGGTACAATGAGCAGTTCTTC.

The rearrangement links TRBV4-1 to TRBJ2-5; possible D gene TRBD2, 6 bases. The V and J ends lost 1 base and 4 bases respectively, with 10 bases between them. Germline-derived CDR1 and CDR2 are MGHRA and YSYEKL. This CDR3 comprises 14 residues. The CDR3 nucleotides are TGCGCCAGCAGCCAAGGTGGACTACGAGAGACCCAGTACTTC. Its translation: CASSQGGLRETQYF.

The chain couples TRBV19 to TRBJ2-5, with 7 positions matching TRBD2. CDR3 length: 13 residues. V lost 3 bases, J lost 9 bases, and 7 bases stayed unmatched. From germline, CDR1 is LNHDA and CDR2 SQIVND (reference sequence). Here the CDR3 reads CASSIGGRGSQYF. CDR3 nucleotides: TGTGCCAGTAGTATTGGGGGGAGGGGATCCCAGTACTTC.